The 21 T cell receptor beta chains below come from one sample, sequenced in a study of blood T cell repertoires in COVID-19. The table came from immunoSEQ multiplex PCR; TCRdb's copy has only in-frame clones and leaves some out. This sample yields about 190,000 clones, of which approximately 79% are seen a single time; roughly 14% belongs to the top ten. The sample was peripheral blood. Receptors originate from a middle-aged man who had recovered from COVID-19.

The chain uses TRBV18 and TRBJ1-6; a weak D match, TRBD1 (6 bases). Germline CDR1 and CDR2: KGHSH and LQKENI. V was pared by 1 base and J by 10 bases, with 14 bases between. This CDR3 comprises 15 residues. The CDR3 spells CASSPLAQGISPLHF. In DNA form, the CDR3 reads TGTGCCAGCTCACCACTCGCACAGGGAATATCACCCCTCCACTTT.

This sequence joins TRBV4-2 and TRBJ1-2; tentatively, D is TRBD1 (5 bases). CDR1 is LGHNA, CDR2 YNFKEQ, per germline. V lost 0 bases, J lost 8 bases, and 13 bases lay in between. The CDR3 contains 14 residues. CDR3 amino acids: CASSQEGGAQGYTF. DNA of the CDR3: TGTGCCAGCAGCCAAGAGGGAGGGGCTCAAGGCTACACCTTC.

This clone has only one observation. This chain connects TRBV6-1 to TRBJ2-7, with D tentatively TRBD1 (5 bases). This CDR3 region has 16 residues. The V end lost 4 bases, the J end lost 1 base, and 17 bases lay between the germline ends. Germline values: CDR1 MNHNS, CDR2 SASEGT. CDR3 coding DNA: TGTGCCAGCAGTGGAGGAAGACAGTCAGCTTCCTACGAGCAGTACTTC. Residues: CASSGGRQSASYEQYF.

This chain connects TRBV28 to TRBJ1-2; the match to TRBD1 covers 10 bases. Germline V CDR1 and CDR2: MDHEN, SYDVKM. This CDR3 has 13 residues. The trim removed 7 bases at V and 4 bases at J, leaving 3 bases unmatched. This CDR3 reads CASTDRGLYGYTF. CDR3 nucleotide sequence: TGTGCCAGCACCGACAGGGGGCTCTATGGCTACACCTTC.

J is TRBJ2-5 and V is TRBV11-3; 14 bases are shared with TRBD2. With V trimmed by 5 bases and J by 5 bases, 7 bases remained unmatched. This CDR3 region has 16 residues. CDR1 SGHNT and CDR2 YENEEA come from the germline V gene. The CDR3 nucleotides are TGTGCCAGCAGCCCGGGGACTAGCGGGAGAGGGGAGACCCAGTACTTC. Its protein product is CASSPGTSGRGETQYF.

This clone was seen a handful of times. The chain has TRBV11-2 and TRBJ2-7; the match to TRBD2 covers 9 bases. The CDR3 consists of 15 residues. V lost 1 base, J lost 3 bases, and 4 bases stayed unmatched. The germline gives CDR1 SGHAT, CDR2 FQNNGV. CDR3 residues: CASSLAPSGIYEQYF. The DNA for the CDR3 is TGTGCCAGCAGCTTAGCTCCTAGCGGGATCTACGAGCAGTACTTC.

The chain couples TRBV9 to TRBJ2-7; TRBD1 matches at 10 bases. The CDR3 runs to 15 residues. The J segment lost 4 bases and the V segment lost 0 bases, leaving 4 bases of the junction unmatched. Germline-derived CDR1 and CDR2 are SGDLS and YYNGEE. The CDR3 spells CASSVGQGARYEQYF. In DNA form, the CDR3 reads TGTGCCAGCAGCGTAGGACAGGGGGCGCGATACGAGCAGTACTTC.

The CDR3 loop is CASSGGTGQGYGYTF. CDR3 coding DNA: TGTGCCAGCAGCGGTGGGACAGGCCAGGGCTATGGCTACACCTTC. The rearrangement uses TRBV9 and TRBJ1-2; 8 bases line up with TRBD1. CDR1 and CDR2 (germline): SGDLS, YYNGEE. The V and J ends lost 3 bases and 4 bases, in that order; junction bases with no gene match: 8. This CDR3 comprises 15 residues.

The chain links TRBV19 to TRBJ2-3, with 14 bases lining up with TRBD2. The CDR3 is 18 amino acids. With V trimmed by 5 bases and J by 2 bases, 9 bases remained unmatched. Germline V gene lookup returns CDR1 LNHDA and CDR2 SQIVND (reference sequence). In nucleotides, the CDR3 is TGTGCCAGTAGTTCGACTGGGACTAGCGGGAGATTCACAGATACGCAGTATTTT. It codes for CASSSTGTSGRFTDTQYF.

V and J are TRBV25-1 and TRBJ2-7; D may be TRBD2 (6 bases). The CDR3 runs 14 residues. Trimming took 0 bases from V and 6 from J, leaving 12 bases between them. Germline V lookup: CDR1 MGHDK, CDR2 SYGVNS. The CDR3 loop reads CASSEYAGPAEQYF. CDR3 nucleotides: TGTGCCAGCAGTGAATATGCGGGACCGGCCGAGCAGTACTTC.

This clone was recorded only once. The chain uses TRBV5-4 and TRBJ1-2, with D uncertain. Germline loops: CDR1 SGHNT, CDR2 YYREEE (reference sequence). The V and J ends lost 0 bases and 1 base respectively, with 10 bases between them. The CDR3 is 15 residues long. The CDR3 DNA is TGTGCCAGCAGCTTGGTGACACTTAATAACTATGGCTACACCTTC. It encodes CASSLVTLNNYGYTF.

This clone was seen just once. CDR3 DNA sequence: TGTGCCATCAGTGCAAGGCCCGAAGTGCGGGGAAACACCATATATTTT. Its protein product is CAISARPEVRGNTIYF. The chain has TRBV10-3 and TRBJ1-3; D not certain. Germline CDR1 and CDR2: ENHRY and SYGVKD. V lost 4 bases and J lost 4, with 17 bases in between. The length of the CDR3 is 16 residues.

The CDR3 coding sequence is TGTGCCAGGACAGGCCTCACAGATACGCAGTATTTT. Protein product: CARTGLTDTQYF. The rearrangement uses TRBV27 and TRBJ2-3; tentatively, D is TRBD1 (6 bases). Looked up from germline, CDR1 is MNHEY and CDR2 is SMNVEV (reference sequence). With 9 bases removed from V and 2 bases from J, the gap between germline ends came to 9 bases. The CDR3 totals 12 residues.

This clone was observed a handful of times. The V and J genes are TRBV9 and TRBJ2-1; 7 positions agree with TRBD2. J gave up 4 bases and V 0 bases, and 4 bases lay outside the gene matches. Germline lookup yields CDR1 SGDLS and CDR2 YYNGEE. The CDR3 is 15 residues long. CDR3 nucleotides: TGTGCCAGCAGCGTAGCCGGCGGGAGTTACAATGAGCAGTTCTTC. Translation: CASSVAGGSYNEQFF.

A word on this clone: Other DNA variants within this sample encode the same CDR3. The genes are TRBV7-2 and TRBJ2-7; the match to TRBD1 covers 10 bases. The CDR3 runs to 13 residues. J was trimmed by 5 bases and V by 3 bases; bases with no gene match: 1. Germline V gene sequence: CDR1 SGHTA, CDR2 FQGNSA. The CDR3, as DNA: TGTGCCAGCAGCTTGACAGGGGGCAACGAGCAGTACTTC. Its translation is CASSLTGGNEQYF.

V gene TRBV5-1 combines with J gene TRBJ2-7, with 10 bases aligning to TRBD2. J gave up 2 bases and V 4 bases, and 6 bases lay outside the gene matches. This CDR3 spans 15 amino acids. The germline V gene encodes CDR1 SGHRS and CDR2 YFSETQ. The CDR3 sequence is CASSGWTSGTYEQYF. CDR3 sequence (DNA): TGCGCCAGCAGCGGTTGGACTAGCGGAACCTACGAGCAGTACTTC.

There are a few counts of this clone. This chain links TRBV5-1 with TRBJ1-4, with 11 bases aligning to TRBD1. CDR3 length equals 18 residues. V dropped 2 bases and J dropped 2; count of bases not matched to a gene: 8. CDR1 is SGHRS and CDR2 is YFSETQ in the germline V gene. The CDR3 here is CASSLRIGQGATNEKLFF. DNA for the CDR3: TGCGCCAGCAGCTTACGGATCGGACAGGGGGCGACTAATGAAAAACTGTTTTTT.

The chain carries TRBV20-1 and TRBJ1-5, with D perhaps matching TRBD1 (6 bases). The CDR3 runs 15 residues. V shed 3 bases and J shed 0 bases, with 12 bases lying between them. Germline V gene lookup returns CDR1 DFQATT and CDR2 SNEGSKA (reference sequence). The CDR3 DNA sequence: TGCAGTGCTAGTTTTCCGGGACATAGCAATCAGCCCCAGCATTTT. Its translation: CSASFPGHSNQPQHF.

This clone appeared a few times. V gene TRBV9 combines with J gene TRBJ2-7; TRBD2 matches at 8 bases. The CDR3 consists of 15 residues. Germline CDR1 SGDLS, CDR2 YYNGEE. J was trimmed by 5 bases and V by 0 bases; bases with no gene match: 7. CDR3 DNA sequence: TGTGCCAGCAGCGTAGGTGGGACTAGTCTCCACGAGCAGTACTTC. Translation: CASSVGGTSLHEQYF.

The CDR3 nucleotides are TGTGCCAGCAGCCAACGGACTAGCGGGAGACATGAGCAGTTCTTC. This gives the protein CASSQRTSGRHEQFF. This chain uses TRBV16 with TRBJ2-1; 13 bases align to TRBD2. This CDR3 is built from 15 residues. Germline CDR1 and CDR2: KGHSY and FQNENV. Germline trimming cut 2 bases from V and 8 bases from J; bases unmatched to any gene: 3.

In its sample, this clone was seen a few times. The chain recombines TRBV10-3 with TRBJ1-2, with D possibly TRBD1 on 5 matching bases. Germline V gene sequence: CDR1 ENHRY, CDR2 SYGVKD. CDR3 size: 11 residues. The ends were cut back, 7 bases at V and 3 bases at J, with 6 bases in the middle. CDR3 bases: TGTGCCATCAAAGGGGACTATGGCTACACCTTC. This sequence encodes CAIKGDYGYTF.